This is a list of T cell receptor beta chains from one sample in a study of graft-versus-host responses after intestinal transplantation. Measured with immunoSEQ multiplex PCR; TCRdb has only the in-frame clones, and not every one. The sample shows 49,000 or so clones, approximately 95% of them seen only once. The source was PBMCs, collected 750 to 800 days after a first intestinal transplant, on the day of a second. The receptors derive from a human patient who received an intestinal transplant, so some T cells may come from the graft donor. CDR3s include the opening cysteine and the closing phenylalanine or tryptophan. D genes are given only for firm matches. Only part of the rows carry a size: once, few, many, or a class if the clone is expanded.

CDR3 DNA: TGTGCCAGCAGGACAGGGGGGACTGGAAACACCATATATTTT
CDR3 protein: CASRTGGTGNTIYF
J gene: TRBJ1-3
D gene: TRBD1
CDR3 length: 14
V gene: TRBV2
clone size: NA

CDR3 DNA: TGTGCCAGCAGCGTGGTTAGGGGCTCCAATGAGCAGTTCTTC
CDR3 protein: CASSVVRGSNEQFF
J gene: TRBJ2-1
D gene: NA
CDR3 length: 14
V gene: TRBV9
clone size: NA

CDR3 DNA: TGCGCCAGCCGGTACGGCCGGCAAGGCACTGAAGCTTTCTTT
CDR3 protein: CASRYGRQGTEAFF
J gene: TRBJ1-1
D gene: NA
CDR3 length: 14
V gene: TRBV5-1
clone size: NA

CDR3 DNA: TGTGCCAGCAGTTTATCCGGGAGCATGAACACTGAAGCTTTCTTT
CDR3 protein: CASSLSGSMNTEAFF
J gene: TRBJ1-1
D gene: NA
CDR3 length: 15
V gene: TRBV6-1
clone size: NA

CDR3 DNA: TGTGCCATCGCGAGGGGGGCGTCCTACGAGCAGTACTTC
CDR3 protein: CAIARGASYEQYF
J gene: TRBJ2-7
D gene: NA
CDR3 length: 13
V gene: TRBV6-1
clone size: NA

CDR3 DNA: TGTGCCAGCAGTTACGTTCCGGGGAATAGCAATCAGCCCCAGCATTTT
CDR3 protein: CASSYVPGNSNQPQHF
J gene: TRBJ1-5
D gene: NA
CDR3 length: 16
V gene: TRBV6-6
clone size: NA

CDR3 DNA: TGTGCCTGGAGTACTCAGAACAATCAGCCCCAGCATTTT
CDR3 protein: CAWSTQNNQPQHF
J gene: TRBJ1-5
D gene: NA
CDR3 length: 13
V gene: TRBV30
clone size: NA

CDR3 DNA: TGTGCCAGCAGCTTAGGAGGGCGGGAGACCCAGTACTTC
CDR3 protein: CASSLGGRETQYF
J gene: TRBJ2-5
D gene: NA
CDR3 length: 13
V gene: TRBV11-3
clone size: NA

CDR3 DNA: TGTGCCAGCAGCCTCTCTTCTAGCGGGAGGGCCGAGCAGTACTTC
CDR3 protein: CASSLSSSGRAEQYF
J gene: TRBJ2-7
D gene: TRBD2
CDR3 length: 15
V gene: TRBV9
clone size: NA

CDR3 DNA: TGTGCCAGCAGCTTAGTACTATCAGGGACTCGCATCTCCTACGAGCAGTACTTC
CDR3 protein: CASSLVLSGTRISYEQYF
J gene: TRBJ2-7
D gene: NA
CDR3 length: 18
V gene: TRBV7-9
clone size: NA

CDR3 DNA: TGTGCCAGCAGTCCAGACGCCAATCAGCCCCAGCATTTT
CDR3 protein: CASSPDANQPQHF
J gene: TRBJ1-5
D gene: NA
CDR3 length: 13
V gene: TRBV6-5
clone size: NA

CDR3 DNA: TGTGCCAGCAGTTACATAGGTGACTATGGCTACACCTTC
CDR3 protein: CASSYIGDYGYTF
J gene: TRBJ1-2
D gene: NA
CDR3 length: 13
V gene: TRBV6-5
clone size: once

CDR3 DNA: TGTGCTAGTAAGTCGGACAGCTACGAGCAGTACTTC
CDR3 protein: CASKSDSYEQYF
J gene: TRBJ2-7
D gene: NA
CDR3 length: 12
V gene: TRBV12-5
clone size: NA

CDR3 DNA: TGTGCCACCCCTGCCAGGGGGCACACCGGGGAGCTGTTTTTT
CDR3 protein: CATPARGHTGELFF
J gene: TRBJ2-2
D gene: TRBD1
CDR3 length: 14
V gene: TRBV7-8
clone size: NA

CDR3 DNA: TGTGCCAGCTCACCAGATAGACAGGTTGAAGCTTTCTTT
CDR3 protein: CASSPDRQVEAFF
J gene: TRBJ1-1
D gene: NA
CDR3 length: 13
V gene: TRBV18
clone size: NA

CDR3 DNA: TGTGCCAGTACCAACGGACTAGCGGGAGCCAACGGGGAGCTGTTTTTT
CDR3 protein: CASTNGLAGANGELFF
J gene: TRBJ2-2
D gene: TRBD2
CDR3 length: 16
V gene: TRBV19
clone size: NA

CDR3 DNA: TGTGCCAGCAGCCCCCCAGGGCCAGCCTACGAGCAGTACTTC
CDR3 protein: CASSPPGPAYEQYF
J gene: TRBJ2-7
D gene: NA
CDR3 length: 14
V gene: TRBV11-2
clone size: NA

CDR3 DNA: TGTGCCAGCAGTTCCCACAGGGGGCTCAATGAGCAGTTCTTC
CDR3 protein: CASSSHRGLNEQFF
J gene: TRBJ2-1
D gene: TRBD1
CDR3 length: 14
V gene: TRBV7-2
clone size: NA

CDR3 DNA: TGCGCCAGCAGCTGGGCAGGGAATGGCTACACCTTC
CDR3 protein: CASSWAGNGYTF
J gene: TRBJ1-2
D gene: NA
CDR3 length: 12
V gene: TRBV5-1
clone size: NA

CDR3 DNA: TGTGCCAGCAGTTACGTGGGGGCGCAGGGCACTGAAGCTTTCTTT
CDR3 protein: CASSYVGAQGTEAFF
J gene: TRBJ1-1
D gene: NA
CDR3 length: 15
V gene: TRBV6-5
clone size: NA

CDR3 DNA: TGCGCCAGCAGCCCCGGTGGTGTGACTGAAGCTTTCTTT
CDR3 protein: CASSPGGVTEAFF
J gene: TRBJ1-1
D gene: NA
CDR3 length: 13
V gene: TRBV5-1
clone size: NA

CDR3 DNA: TGTGCCTGGAGCAGGGGCATCTACAATGAGCAGTTCTTC
CDR3 protein: CAWSRGIYNEQFF
J gene: TRBJ2-1
D gene: NA
CDR3 length: 13
V gene: TRBV30
clone size: NA

CDR3 DNA: TGCGCCAGCAGTTTGAGGAGGGGCGCGGGCCAAAACATTCAGTACTTC
CDR3 protein: CASSLRRGAGQNIQYF
J gene: TRBJ2-4
D gene: NA
CDR3 length: 16
V gene: TRBV10-2
clone size: NA

CDR3 DNA: TGTGCCAGCGGGGGACTAGCCTACGGAGCTCAGTTCTTC
CDR3 protein: CASGGLAYGAQFF
J gene: TRBJ2-1
D gene: TRBD2
CDR3 length: 13
V gene: TRBV6-1
clone size: once

CDR3 DNA: TGTGCCAGCAGCACCGACTACTATCAGCCCCAGCATTTT
CDR3 protein: CASSTDYYQPQHF
J gene: TRBJ1-5
D gene: NA
CDR3 length: 13
V gene: TRBV7-8
clone size: NA

CDR3 DNA: TGTGCCAGCAGTTTAGGGCAGTCGAACACTGAAGCTTTCTTT
CDR3 protein: CASSLGQSNTEAFF
J gene: TRBJ1-1
D gene: NA
CDR3 length: 14
V gene: TRBV28
clone size: NA

CDR3 DNA: TGCGCCAGCAGTTTTAGCACAGATACGCAGTATTTT
CDR3 protein: CASSFSTDTQYF
J gene: TRBJ2-3
D gene: NA
CDR3 length: 12
V gene: TRBV5-1
clone size: NA

CDR3 DNA: TGCGCCAGCAGCTTGGAGGTAGCCCTCTCCTACGAGCAGTACTTC
CDR3 protein: CASSLEVALSYEQYF
J gene: TRBJ2-7
D gene: NA
CDR3 length: 15
V gene: TRBV5-1
clone size: NA

CDR3 DNA: TGTGCCAGCAGTGCACACCCGGAGGGACAAGGGTGGGTCTCTGAAGCTTTCTTT
CDR3 protein: CASSAHPEGQGWVSEAFF
J gene: TRBJ1-1
D gene: NA
CDR3 length: 18
V gene: TRBV28
clone size: NA

CDR3 DNA: TGTGCCAGCAGCTTACTAGCGGATGTTGAGCAGTTCTTC
CDR3 protein: CASSLLADVEQFF
J gene: TRBJ2-1
D gene: TRBD2
CDR3 length: 13
V gene: TRBV11-3
clone size: NA

CDR3 DNA: TGTGCCAGCTCACCCGTGGGGACAACTAACTACGAGCAGTACTTC
CDR3 protein: CASSPVGTTNYEQYF
J gene: TRBJ2-7
D gene: NA
CDR3 length: 15
V gene: TRBV18
clone size: NA

CDR3 DNA: TGCAGCGTTGCAGGGCAGGAGCTCTACGAGCAGTACTTC
CDR3 protein: CSVAGQELYEQYF
J gene: TRBJ2-7
D gene: NA
CDR3 length: 13
V gene: TRBV29-1
clone size: NA

CDR3 DNA: TGTGCCAGCAGTGAATTGGAGGTCTGGTTTGGCACTGAAGCTTTCTTT
CDR3 protein: CASSELEVWFGTEAFF
J gene: TRBJ1-1
D gene: NA
CDR3 length: 16
V gene: TRBV2
clone size: NA

CDR3 DNA: TGTGCCAGTAGTGCTGTCAATGAGCAGTTCTTC
CDR3 protein: CASSAVNEQFF
J gene: TRBJ2-1
D gene: NA
CDR3 length: 11
V gene: TRBV19
clone size: NA

CDR3 DNA: TGTGCCAGCAGCCCACAGCCCAGGGGGAGCCACGAGCAGTACTTC
CDR3 protein: CASSPQPRGSHEQYF
J gene: TRBJ2-7
D gene: TRBD1
CDR3 length: 15
V gene: TRBV11-2
clone size: NA

CDR3 DNA: TGCGCCAGCAGCTTGGGTGGTGTCCAAGAGACCCAGTACTTC
CDR3 protein: CASSLGGVQETQYF
J gene: TRBJ2-5
D gene: NA
CDR3 length: 14
V gene: TRBV5-1
clone size: once

CDR3 DNA: TGTGCCAGCAGTTTTCAGGGTGGCAATCAGCCCCAGCATTTT
CDR3 protein: CASSFQGGNQPQHF
J gene: TRBJ1-5
D gene: NA
CDR3 length: 14
V gene: TRBV27
clone size: NA